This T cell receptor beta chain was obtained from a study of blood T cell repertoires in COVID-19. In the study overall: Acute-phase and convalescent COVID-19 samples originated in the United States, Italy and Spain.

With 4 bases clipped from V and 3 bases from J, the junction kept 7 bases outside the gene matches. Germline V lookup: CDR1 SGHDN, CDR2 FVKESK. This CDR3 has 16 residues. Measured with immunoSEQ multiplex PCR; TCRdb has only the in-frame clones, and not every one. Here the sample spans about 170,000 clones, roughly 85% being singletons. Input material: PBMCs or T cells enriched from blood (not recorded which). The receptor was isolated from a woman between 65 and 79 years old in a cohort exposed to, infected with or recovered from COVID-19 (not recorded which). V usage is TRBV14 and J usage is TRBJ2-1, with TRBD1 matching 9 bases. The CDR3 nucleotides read TGTGCCAGCAGCCGAAGCGGGACAGGGAACTACAATGAGCAGTTCTTC. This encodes CASSRSGTGNYNEQFF.